The 30 T cell receptor beta chains below come from one sample, sequenced in a study of blood T cell repertoires in COVID-19. Generated by immunoSEQ multiplex PCR, the TCRdb table keeps only in-frame clones and is missing some. The top ten clones hold around 8.4% of a sample with about 170,000 clones, 80% to 85% of them seen once. Sequenced sample: peripheral blood. The source of these receptors is a woman aged 80 or over with active or convalescent COVID-19.

This chain uses TRBV7-3 with TRBJ2-3; possible D gene TRBD2, 7 bases. V was shortened by 2 bases and J by 2 bases, with 11 bases between the two germline ends. Germline V gives CDR1 SGHTA, CDR2 FQGTGA. CDR3 size: 15 residues. The CDR3 bases are TGTGCCAGCAGCTTAGGGGGGGCTCCCACAGATACGCAGTATTTT. Amino acid sequence: CASSLGGAPTDTQYF.

V gene TRBV9 combines with J gene TRBJ2-1, with 7 bases fitting TRBD1. The junction had 5 bases not matched to a gene; V was cut back by 4 bases and J by 1 base. This CDR3 is built from 15 residues. Germline CDR1 reads SGDLS; CDR2 reads YYNGEE. CDR3 sequence (DNA): TGTGCCAGCAGCCGACAGGGAACGTCCTACAATGAGCAGTTCTTC. This encodes CASSRQGTSYNEQFF. Based on the CDR3 plus reference TRBV9 and TRBJ2-1, the full variable domain is DSGVTQTPKHLITATGQRVTLRCSPRSGDLSVYWYQQSLDQGLQFLIQYYNGEERAKGNILERFSAQQFPDLHSELNLSSLELGDSALYFCASSRQGTSYNEQFFGPGTRLTVL.

The chain joins TRBV19 to TRBJ2-1; 7 bases are shared with TRBD2. The trim removed 3 bases at V and 0 bases at J, leaving 11 bases unmatched. This CDR3 has 18 residues. Germline V gene sequence: CDR1 LNHDA, CDR2 SQIVND (reference sequence). CDR3 residues: CASSMRWEGLSSYNEQFF. The CDR3 nucleotides are TGTGCCAGTAGTATGCGATGGGAGGGGCTAAGCTCCTACAATGAGCAGTTCTTC. Using reference TRBV19 and TRBJ2-1 for the parts outside the CDR3, the full variable domain is DGGITQSPKYLFRKEGQNVTLSCEQNLNHDAMYWYRQDPGQGLRLIYYSQIVNDFQKGDIAEGYSVSREKKESFPLTVTSAQKNPTAFYLCASSMRWEGLSSYNEQFFGPGTRLTVL.

The V call is TRBV7-2, the J call TRBJ2-1; the match to TRBD1 covers 12 bases. CDR3 size: 16 residues. V trimming: 3 bases; J trimming: 7 bases; junction bases outside the gene matches: 7. Germline loops: CDR1 SGHTA, CDR2 FQGNSA. For the CDR3, the DNA is TGTGCCAGCAGCTTTCCGGGACAGGGGGCGGTGAATGAGCAGTTCTTC. Translating it yields CASSFPGQGAVNEQFF.

The chain employs TRBV9 and TRBJ2-5; 9 positions agree with TRBD1. J was trimmed by 3 bases and V by 5 bases; bases with no gene match: 8. Per germline, CDR1 SGDLS and CDR2 YYNGEE. This CDR3 comprises 15 residues. The chain's CDR3 is CASSLPTGGKETQYF. Written as DNA, the CDR3 is TGTGCCAGCAGTCTCCCGACAGGGGGAAAAGAGACCCAGTACTTC. Variable domain in full (rest from reference TRBV9 and TRBJ2-5): DSGVTQTPKHLITATGQRVTLRCSPRSGDLSVYWYQQSLDQGLQFLIQYYNGEERAKGNILERFSAQQFPDLHSELNLSSLELGDSALYFCASSLPTGGKETQYFGPGTRLLVL.

The J gene is TRBJ2-7, the V gene TRBV11-3; TRBD1 matches at 7 bases. The length of the CDR3 is 15 residues. V lost 5 bases and J lost 1; bases outside the gene matches: 8. The germline V gene encodes CDR1 SGHNT and CDR2 YENEEA. DNA for the CDR3: TGTGCCAGCAGCAAACAACAGGGGCCTTCCTACGAGCAGTACTTC. This translates into CASSKQQGPSYEQYF.

For this clone: Sequence at one end of the junction differs from germline and may be a read error. The gene calls are TRBV5-1 and TRBJ2-1; 11 bases agree with TRBD2. Germline CDR1 reads SGHRS; CDR2 reads YFSETQ. The CDR3 extends over 14 amino acids. CDR3 region: CASRLGTSGNEQFF. CDR3 nucleotides: TGCGCCAGCAGGTTGGGGACTAGCGGCAATGAGCAGTTCTTC. The variable domain in full, with the rest retrieved from reference TRBV5-1 and TRBJ2-1, is KAGVTQTPRYLIKTRGQQVTLSCSPISGHRSVSWYQQTPGQGLQFLFEYFSETQRNKGNFPGRFSGRQFSNSRSEMNVSTLELGDSALYLCASRLGTSGNEQFFGPGTRLTVL.

The rearrangement links TRBV12-3 or TRBV12-4 to TRBJ1-1; D is uncertain. The CDR3 runs to 12 residues. Trimming cost V 7 bases and J 10 bases, with 16 bases left between them. CDR3 amino acids: CASTSDSERAFF. The DNA of the CDR3 is TGTGCCAGCACCTCCGATAGCGAAAGAGCTTTCTTT.

The chain is built from TRBV6-5 and TRBJ2-1; D is unresolved. From germline, CDR1 is MNHEY and CDR2 SVGAGI. The CDR3 runs to 15 residues. V was shortened by 6 bases and J by 0 bases, with 12 bases between the two germline ends. Written as DNA, the CDR3 is TGTGCCAGCAGACTTAGTTGGAGCTCCTACAATGAGCAGTTCTTC. Translated, it gives CASRLSWSSYNEQFF.

This chain connects TRBV18 to TRBJ2-3, with TRBD2 as a possible D gene (5 bases). V was shortened by 3 bases and J by 3 bases, with 10 bases between the two germline ends. CDR3 length: 14 amino acids. Looked up from germline, CDR1 is KGHSH and CDR2 is LQKENI. The CDR3 protein is CASSPVSGTDTQYF. The DNA of the CDR3 is TGTGCCAGCTCACCGGTATCGGGGACAGATACGCAGTATTTT. The whole variable domain, filled in from reference TRBV18 and TRBJ2-3, reads NAGVMQNPRHLVRRRGQEARLRCSPMKGHSHVYWYRQLPEEGLKFMVYLQKENIIDESGMPKERFSAEFPKEGPSILRIQQVVRGDSAAYFCASSPVSGTDTQYFGPGTRLTVL.

The CDR3 coding sequence is TGCGCCAGCATTGGGGAGTGGGGTTCCGGCGAGCAGTACTTC. It specifies CASIGEWGSGEQYF. This chain uses TRBV10-2 with TRBJ2-7, with D perhaps TRBD2 (5 bases). The germline V gene has CDR1 WSHSY and CDR2 SAAADI. The CDR3 is 14 amino acids. The V end lost 7 bases, the J end lost 6 bases, and 19 bases lay between the germline ends.

CDR3 sequence reads: CASSAQVRGDEKLFF. In DNA, the CDR3 is TGTGCCAGTAGTGCACAGGTTCGGGGGGATGAAAAACTGTTTTTT. The genes are TRBV19 and TRBJ1-4, with D perhaps matching TRBD1 (5 bases). The CDR3 runs to 15 residues. Germline V lookup: CDR1 LNHDA, CDR2 SQIVND (reference sequence). The ends were cut back, 5 bases at V and 6 bases at J, with 16 bases in the middle.

This sequence joins TRBV19 and TRBJ2-3; TRBD2 is a possible D gene (5 bases). Germline-derived CDR1 and CDR2 are LNHDA and SQIVND (reference sequence). The CDR3 loop spans 11 amino acids. Trimming cost V 9 bases and J 5 bases, with 9 bases left between them. CDR3 sequence reads: CASGILDTQYF. CDR3 nucleotide sequence: TGTGCCAGCGGGATATTAGATACGCAGTATTTT.

The J gene is TRBJ1-2, the V gene TRBV6-6, with D uncertain. Germline CDR1 is MNHNY and CDR2 is SVGAGI (reference sequence). The V gene lost 7 bases and the J gene lost 4 bases, with 10 bases spanning the gap. CDR3 length: 12 residues. CDR3 in amino acids: CASNPGSYGYTF. CDR3 bases: TGTGCCAGCAACCCCGGGAGCTATGGCTACACCTTC.

This rearrangement joins TRBV7-2 to TRBJ1-3; D is undetermined. Germline V gene data show CDR1 as SGHTA and CDR2 as FQGNSA. The ends were cut back, 3 bases at V and 4 bases at J, with 16 bases in the middle. This CDR3 is 16 amino acids long. For the CDR3, the DNA is TGTGCCAGCAGCTTCGGACGGACGACGGGGGGAAACACCATATATTTT. This gives the protein CASSFGRTTGGNTIYF.

Points on this clone: Different DNA sequences within this sample yield the same CDR3. The J gene is TRBJ1-3, the V gene TRBV2; possibly TRBD1 for D (5 bases). The CDR3 has 14 amino acids. The germline V gene encodes CDR1 SNHLY and CDR2 FYNNEI. V dropped 2 bases and J dropped 0 bases, with 5 bases sitting between them. CDR3 nucleotide sequence: TGTGCCAGCAGTGAACAGGGCTCTGGAAACACCATATATTTT. Protein product: CASSEQGSGNTIYF.

This chain links TRBV5-1 with TRBJ1-6; 8 nucleotides agree with TRBD1. The germline CDR1 and CDR2 sequences are SGHRS and YFSETQ. This CDR3 is 15 amino acids long. After removal of 4 bases from V and 9 bases from J, the junction contained 9 bases not matched to a gene. Here the CDR3 DNA reads TGCGCCAGCAGCCAACTTGACAGGGGTGGTTCACCCCTCCACTTT. Translation gives CASSQLDRGGSPLHF.

The genes are TRBV7-2 and TRBJ1-2; tentatively, D is TRBD1 (6 bases). The CDR3 spans 16 residues. CDR1 is SGHTA and CDR2 is FQGNSA in the germline V gene. Trimming stripped 5 bases from V and 4 bases from J, with 20 bases between. The CDR3 nucleotides are TGTGCCAGCAGCCGCACCCGTACAGGGTTAGGCTATGGCTACACCTTC. It translates to CASSRTRTGLGYGYTF.

CDR3 nucleotides: TGCGCCAGCAGCTCACAGTTATCTAGCACAGATACGCAGTATTTT. This translates into CASSSQLSSTDTQYF. The chain uses TRBV5-1 and TRBJ2-3; D call uncertain. V was clipped by 3 bases and J by 0 bases, with 11 bases between them. This CDR3 is built from 15 residues. CDR1 is SGHRS, CDR2 YFSETQ, per germline. Complete variable domain (other parts from reference TRBV5-1 and TRBJ2-3): KAGVTQTPRYLIKTRGQQVTLSCSPISGHRSVSWYQQTPGQGLQFLFEYFSETQRNKGNFPGRFSGRQFSNSRSEMNVSTLELGDSALYLCASSSQLSSTDTQYFGPGTRLTVL.

J is TRBJ1-1 and V is TRBV30; D gene uncertain. CDR3 length: 13 residues. V was pared by 7 bases and J by 1 base, with 13 bases between. Germline CDR1 reads GTSNPN; CDR2 reads SVGIG (reference sequence). CDR3 in amino acids: CASRWRANTEAFF. CDR3 coding DNA: TGTGCCTCCCGGTGGAGGGCGAACACTGAAGCTTTCTTT.

This chain joins TRBV3-1 (or the pseudogene TRBV3-2) and TRBJ2-2, with 10 bases matching TRBD2. The J segment lost 5 bases and the V segment lost 0 bases, leaving 6 bases of the junction unmatched. CDR1 LGHDT and CDR2 YNNKEL come from the germline V gene (reference sequence). There are 17 residues in the CDR3. CDR3 nucleotides: TGTGCCAGCAGCCAAGATCGGAGCGGGGGGGGAACCGGGGAGCTGTTTTTT. It yields the protein CASSQDRSGGGTGELFF.

This clone was recorded a few times. This sequence joins TRBV10-3 and TRBJ2-1; 7 bases agree with TRBD1. The germline CDR1 and CDR2 sequences are ENHRY and SYGVKD. The V gene end was trimmed by 7 bases and the J gene end by 7 bases; junction bases not matched to a gene: 13. This CDR3 has 15 residues. CDR3 residues: CAIKREQGSGNEQFF. The CDR3 DNA is TGTGCCATCAAAAGGGAACAGGGGTCAGGGAATGAGCAGTTCTTC.

The V call is TRBV5-4, the J call TRBJ1-2; 8 bases align to TRBD1. The CDR3 spans 13 residues. The ends lost 5 bases at V and 4 bases at J; junction bases unmatched: 4. Germline CDR1 reads SGHNT; CDR2 reads YYREEE (reference sequence). In nucleotides, the CDR3 is TGTGCCAGCAGTCCAGGGGGCCCCTATGGCTACACCTTC. Amino acids: CASSPGGPYGYTF.

This clone was picked up a small number of times. The CDR3: CASSRQNGGLTGEKLFF. DNA for the CDR3: TGTGCCAGCAGTCGCCAGAACGGGGGGCTGACGGGTGAAAAACTGTTTTTT. The chain recombines TRBV6-6 with TRBJ1-4; D might be TRBD1 (6 bases). Germline V gene lookup returns CDR1 MNHNY and CDR2 SVGAGI (reference sequence). V was shortened by 5 bases and J by 7 bases, with 23 bases between the two germline ends. The CDR3 has 17 amino acids.

The V and J genes are TRBV4-2 and TRBJ2-7; 12 bases are a match to TRBD2. With 0 bases clipped from V and 6 bases from J, the junction kept 3 bases outside the gene matches. The CDR3 has 15 amino acids. Germline-derived CDR1 and CDR2 are LGHNA and YNFKEQ. The CDR3 sequence: CASSQDLAGGREQYF. The CDR3 DNA follows: TGTGCCAGCAGCCAAGATCTAGCGGGGGGGCGCGAGCAGTACTTC.

This chain joins TRBV30 and TRBJ2-7; 9 nucleotides match TRBD1. Germline CDR1 is GTSNPN and CDR2 is SVGIG (reference sequence). Losses at the gene ends were 1 base for V and 4 bases for J; bases not matched to a gene: 5. The CDR3 is made up of 14 amino acids. The chain's CDR3 is CAWSDGQGKYEQYF. Written as DNA, the CDR3 is TGTGCCTGGAGTGACGGACAGGGGAAATACGAGCAGTACTTC.

The rearrangement uses TRBV7-9 and TRBJ2-5; 15 positions match TRBD2. In germline, CDR1 is SEHNR, CDR2 FQNEAQ (reference sequence). This CDR3 has 18 amino acids. V lost 1 base and J lost 5; bases outside the gene matches: 8. CDR3 in amino acids: CASSLEGLAGGLEETQYF. The CDR3 DNA reads as TGTGCCAGCAGCTTAGAAGGACTAGCGGGGGGGCTCGAGGAGACCCAGTACTTC. The variable domain in full, with the rest retrieved from reference TRBV7-9 and TRBJ2-5, is DTGVSQNPRHKITKRGQNVTFRCDPISEHNRLYWYRQTLGQGPEFLTYFQNEAQLEKSRLLSDRFSAERPKGSFSTLEIQRTEQGDSAMYLCASSLEGLAGGLEETQYFGPGTRLLVL.

J is TRBJ1-2 and V is TRBV30; D ambiguous. Between the trimmed V and J ends, which lost 5 bases and 2 bases, there was a span of 12 bases. CDR1 is GTSNPN and CDR2 is SVGIG in the germline V gene (reference sequence). The CDR3 extends over 13 amino acids. The DNA for the CDR3 is TGTGCCTGGCCGCGAACAGTCAACTATGGCTACACCTTC. Encoded protein: CAWPRTVNYGYTF.

This CDR3 reads CASSQDEGVRNTGELFF. CDR3 DNA: TGCGCCAGCAGCCAAGACGAGGGTGTCCGGAACACCGGGGAGCTGTTTTTT. The chain employs TRBV4-3 and TRBJ2-2, with D possibly matching TRBD2 (5 bases). Germline values: CDR1 LGHNA, CDR2 YSLEER. V lost 0 bases and J 1 base, leaving 12 bases between the germline ends. The CDR3 covers 17 residues.

The V gene is TRBV18, the J gene TRBJ2-2; D remains ambiguous. The CDR3 has 14 residues. V was cut by 1 base and J by 6 bases, with 9 bases left in between. Germline V CDR1 and CDR2: KGHSH, LQKENI. CDR3 nucleotides: TGTGCCAGCTCACCACAGTCGGCGGCCGGGGAGCTGTTTTTT. This gives the protein CASSPQSAAGELFF.